The next 11 T cell receptor beta chains were all read from a single sample in a study of regulatory T cells in long-lasting Graves disease. The time point was: newly diagnosed GD, antithyroid drugs for less than 3 months. RNA isolated from PBMCs was used to make the TCR library. Construction of TCR beta libraries relied on iRepertoire HTBI primers and on Arm-PCR targeting CDR3 regions. TCRdb redid the calling of the multiplex PCR reads with MiXCR, one entry per CDR3 protein. The repertoire consists of approximately 560,000 distinct CDR3 sequences, with approximately 16% occurring once and the leading ten covering approximately 12%. These data were also reused for a study on T cells in Graves' hyperthyroidism and ophthalmopathy.

Sequences were derived from peripheral blood mononuclear cells (PBMCs), sampled at new diagnosis, from a patient treated with antithyroid drugs. The receptors here all came from a man younger than 35 with Graves disease.

This clonotype was picked up many times. CDR3 region: CAWSRLAGGYEQYF. The DNA of the CDR3 is TGTGCCTGGAGTAGGTTAGCGGGAGGATACGAGCAGTACTTC. The J gene is TRBJ2-7, the V gene TRBV30; 10 bases agree with TRBD2. J lost 4 bases, V lost 2 bases, and 5 bases had no gene match. Germline CDR1 GTSNPN, CDR2 SVGIG (reference sequence). The CDR3 covers 14 residues.

The rearrangement uses TRBV3-1 and TRBJ2-1; D possibly corresponds to TRBD1 (5 bases). This CDR3 region has 17 residues. The V end was cut by 0 bases, the J end by 7 bases, with 19 bases between. From germline, CDR1 is LGHDT and CDR2 YNNKEL (reference sequence). The CDR3 region is CASSQEGRRLWRNEQFF. The CDR3 nucleotides read TGTGCCAGCAGCCAAGAGGGGCGGCGTCTTTGGCGGAATGAGCAGTTCTTC.

V usage is TRBV5-1 and J usage is TRBJ2-3, with 9 bases aligning to TRBD2. Trimming took 1 base from V and 0 from J; bases not matched to a gene: 3. Germline-derived CDR1 and CDR2 are SGHRS and YFSETQ. CDR3 length: 16 amino acids. The CDR3 sequence: CASSLTSGLSTDTQYF. CDR3 coding DNA: TGCGCCAGCAGCTTGACTAGCGGGCTGAGCACAGATACGCAGTATTTT.

There are many counts of this clonotype. V is TRBV28 and J is TRBJ1-1; D not resolved. Germline V gene lookup returns CDR1 MDHEN and CDR2 SYDVKM. Trimming cost V 2 bases and J 4 bases, with 14 bases left between them. The CDR3 covers 15 residues. The CDR3 region has the DNA TGTGCCAGCAGTTTAGTAAGGGAAGTGGGCACTGAAGCTTTCTTT. Its protein is CASSLVREVGTEAFF.

This clonotype occurred a few times. This chain connects TRBV5-1 to TRBJ2-2; D could derive from TRBD1 or TRBD2 (5 bases each). Germline V gives CDR1 SGHRS, CDR2 YFSETQ. This CDR3 contains 15 residues. The V end was cut by 5 bases, the J end by 4 bases, with 15 bases between. The CDR3 spells CASSRDLRGTGELFF. CDR3 DNA sequence: TGCGCCAGCAGTCGGGACCTAAGGGGCACCGGGGAGCTGTTTTTT.

The chain uses TRBV4-2 and TRBJ2-7; D is undetermined. Trimming cost V 4 bases and J 3 bases, with 16 bases left between them. The CDR3 spans 15 residues. The V gene's germline CDR1 is LGHNA and CDR2 YNFKEQ. CDR3 loop: CASSLLNSRNYEQYF. The CDR3 bases are TGTGCCAGCAGCCTTTTAAACTCTAGAAACTACGAGCAGTACTTC.

This clonotype has a count of ten or more. The rearrangement uses TRBV24-1 and TRBJ2-1; 7 nucleotides align to TRBD1. The CDR3 totals 15 residues. With 4 bases clipped from V and 4 bases from J, the junction kept 6 bases outside the gene matches. CDR1 and CDR2 (germline): KGHDR, SFDVKD. CDR3 sequence (DNA): TGTGCCACCAGTGAAACAGGGGAAGCGTACAATGAGCAGTTCTTC. Translating it yields CATSETGEAYNEQFF.

This clonotype came up many times. The genes are TRBV10-3 and TRBJ2-7; no clear D gene. This CDR3 region has 12 residues. CDR1 ENHRY and CDR2 SYGVKD come from the germline V gene. V lost 2 bases, J lost 3 bases, and 5 bases lay in between. The CDR3 region is CAISESDYEQYF. The CDR3 nucleotides are TGTGCCATCAGTGAGAGTGACTACGAGCAGTACTTC.

The CDR3 is CASSWTGSSAKNIQYF. The CDR3 DNA reads as TGTGCCAGCAGCTGGACAGGGTCCTCGGCCAAAAACATTCAGTACTTC. The genes are TRBV7-9 and TRBJ2-4; TRBD1 agrees at 8 bases. The trim removed 4 bases at V and 1 base at J, leaving 6 bases unmatched. Germline loops: CDR1 SEHNR, CDR2 FQNEAQ (reference sequence). The CDR3 is 16 residues long.

This clonotype has at least ten counts. V is TRBV11-2 and J is TRBJ2-7; no clear D gene. CDR3 size: 14 residues. Germline V gene data show CDR1 as SGHAT and CDR2 as FQNNGV. Trimming took 0 bases from V and 3 from J, leaving 9 bases between them. The DNA for the CDR3 is TGTGCCAGCAGCTTAGACATTCCCCTCTACGAGCAGTACTTC. Protein sequence: CASSLDIPLYEQYF.

This clonotype was seen a handful of times. The chain is built from TRBV5-6 and TRBJ2-2, with a weak D call TRBD1 (5 bases). The CDR3 runs 14 residues. V lost 3 bases and J lost 5, with 11 bases in between. The germline gives CDR1 SGHDT, CDR2 YYEEEE. The CDR3 sequence: CASSWQGRTGELFF. The CDR3 DNA reads as TGTGCCAGCAGCTGGCAGGGCAGGACCGGGGAGCTGTTTTTT.